These 9 T cell receptor beta chains originate from one sample sequenced in a study of blood T cell repertoires in COVID-19. Libraries were prepared by immunoSEQ multiplex PCR; TCRdb keeps only in-frame clonotypes and omits some of them. The sample holds around 150,000 clones, approximately 79% seen once. Sequencing was done on a sample of peripheral blood. The receptors derive from a woman aged 35 to 49 with COVID-19, enrolled during active disease.

This chain uses TRBV12-3 or TRBV12-4 with TRBJ2-5, with D maybe TRBD2 (6 bases). The CDR3 is 13 residues long. CDR3 loop: CASLRGWGETQYF. CDR3 nucleotides: TGTGCGTCCCTCCGGGGGTGGGGAGAGACCCAGTACTTC.

V is TRBV6-6 and J is TRBJ2-3, with 15 bases aligning to TRBD2. The CDR3 runs 16 residues. CDR1 MNHNY and CDR2 SVGAGI come from the germline V gene (reference sequence). The V gene end was trimmed by 4 bases and the J gene end by 10 bases; junction bases not matched to a gene: 9. CDR3 bases: TGTGCCAGCAGTTCTCGGACTAGCGGGGGGGCGGGTGCGCAGTATTTT. Translated: CASSSRTSGGAGAQYF.

The V and J genes are TRBV19 and TRBJ1-5; maybe TRBD1 (6 bases). Looked up from germline, CDR1 is LNHDA and CDR2 is SQIVND (reference sequence). CDR3 length equals 16 residues. V was shortened by 5 bases and J by 6 bases, with 20 bases between the two germline ends. CDR3 in amino acids: CASSLKSGASGQPQHF. CDR3 bases: TGTGCCAGTAGTTTGAAATCAGGGGCCTCAGGTCAGCCCCAGCATTTT. Variable domain in full (rest from reference TRBV19 and TRBJ1-5): DGGITQSPKYLFRKEGQNVTLSCEQNLNHDAMYWYRQDPGQGLRLIYYSQIVNDFQKGDIAEGYSVSREKKESFPLTVTSAQKNPTAFYLCASSLKSGASGQPQHFGDGTRLSIL.

This clone came up a few times. The V and J genes are TRBV5-4 and TRBJ2-7; 7 nucleotides agree with TRBD1. Germline loops: CDR1 SGHNT, CDR2 YYREEE (reference sequence). J was trimmed by 4 bases and V by 1 base; bases with no gene match: 5. The CDR3 extends over 14 amino acids. The chain's CDR3 is CASSLWGQKYEQYV. The CDR3 bases are TGTGCCAGCAGCTTGTGGGGACAGAAATACGAGCAGTACGTC.

The rearrangement joins TRBV20-1 to TRBJ1-2; 9 nucleotides agree with TRBD1. This CDR3 has 19 amino acids. V shed 3 bases, J shed 0 bases, and the junction held 17 bases outside the gene matches. Per germline, CDR1 DFQATT and CDR2 SNEGSKA (reference sequence). CDR3 sequence reads: CSASGIAGQGPQANYGYTF. The CDR3 DNA reads as TGCAGTGCTAGTGGCATTGCGGGACAGGGACCACAAGCTAACTATGGCTACACCTTC.

This clone has more than one count but fewer than ten. The V call is TRBV7-9, the J call TRBJ2-3; D not resolved. CDR1 is SEHNR, CDR2 FQNEAQ, per germline (reference sequence). CDR3 length: 12 residues. V was clipped by 5 bases and J by 7 bases, with 10 bases between them. Here the CDR3 DNA reads TGTGCCAGCAGCCACGACTTTCATACGCAGTATTTT. Translation gives CASSHDFHTQYF.

The chain uses TRBV7-9 and TRBJ2-1, with D perhaps TRBD1 (6 bases). Germline V gives CDR1 SEHNR, CDR2 FQNEAQ (reference sequence). This CDR3 has 14 amino acids. V shed 11 bases and J shed 2 bases, with 16 bases lying between them. The CDR3 DNA reads as TGTGCCGGAACCACAGGGTCGACCTACAATGAGCAGTTCTTC. It codes for CAGTTGSTYNEQFF.

This chain's CDR3 is CASNRQGDQPQHF. CDR3 DNA: TGTGCCAGCAACCGACAGGGAGATCAGCCCCAGCATTTT. The chain employs TRBV6-5 and TRBJ1-5, with 7 bases identical to TRBD1. Losses at the gene ends were 7 bases for V and 5 bases for J; bases not matched to a gene: 5. The germline V gene encodes CDR1 MNHEY and CDR2 SVGAGI. This CDR3 is 13 amino acids long.

The chain carries TRBV6-6 and TRBJ2-3, with D tentatively TRBD1 (5 bases). V lost 5 bases and J lost 2, with 14 bases in between. This CDR3 is 15 amino acids long. The germline gives CDR1 MNHNY, CDR2 SVGAGI (reference sequence). The CDR3 coding sequence is TGTGCCAGCAGTCGCTCCCGCAGGGCCACAGATACGCAGTATTTT. Protein product: CASSRSRRATDTQYF.